The subject of this entry is one T cell receptor beta chain. The sample originates from a study of T cells in localized non-small cell lung cancer. TCRdb's copy holds only in-frame clones and misses some; the assay was immunoSEQ multiplex PCR. Here the sample spans approximately 21,000 clones, around nine tenths being singletons. The CDR3 extends over 14 amino acids. Trimming took off 4 bases at V and 4 bases at J, with 15 bases between the two ends. Germline values: CDR1 SGHRS, CDR2 YFSETQ. The receptor's source is a male donor older than 55 with stage I lung adenocarcinoma. The sample was peripheral blood, taken before any cancer treatment. The chain links TRBV5-1 to TRBJ2-7; a weak D match, TRBD1 (6 bases). The CDR3 DNA is TGCGCCAGCAGCCGGGAAGGGGGAAAGTACGAGCAGTACTTC. Encoded protein: CASSREGGKYEQYF.